This T cell receptor (beta chain) appears in the sequencing data of a study of beta chain features in type 1 diabetes. The study, taken as a whole, reports: For Type 1 diabetes patients, all four CD4+ subsets carried TCRB CDR3s that were moderately but significantly shorter.

Germline V gives CDR1 KGHSH, CDR2 LQKENI. The CDR3 contains 11 residues. Expressed TCRB transcripts were sequenced because the isolated RNA had all been reverse transcribed beforehand. The protocol was immunoSEQ multiplex PCR, while the TCRdb copy is restricted to in-frame clones and leaves out a portion. The sample has around 15,000 clones, 60% to 80% seen once. On this clone: What it binds is unknown. An end of the junction does not agree with germline; a read error may underlie this.

Source material: stem cell memory CD4+ T cells from blood. The receptor's source is a woman aged 18 to 35 with type 1 diabetes. This chain uses TRBV18 with TRBJ2-1; TRBD2 matches at 7 bases. In DNA, the CDR3 is TGTGCCAGCTCAAGAGGACTAGAATCGATCTTC. It translates to CASSRGLESIF. Based on the CDR3 plus reference TRBV18 and TRBJ2-1, the full variable domain is NAGVMQNPRHLVRRRGQEARLRCSPMKGHSHVYWYRQLPEEGLKFMVYLQKENIIDESGMPKERFSAEFPKEGPSILRIQQVVRGDSAAYFCASSRGLESIFGPGTRLTVL.